These 8 T cell receptor beta chains were sequenced from one sample in a study of blood T cell repertoires in COVID-19. Using immunoSEQ multiplex PCR, the repertoire was profiled, and TCRdb retains in-frame clones only, with some absent. This table holds about 150,000 clones, about nine tenths found once. The material sequenced was peripheral blood. Receptor source: a woman aged 70-85 years with acute or convalescent COVID-19.

This clone was seen many times. CDR3 DNA sequence: TGTGCCAGCAGCGCCGACAGGATTCGGCATGAAAAACTGTTTTTT. Its protein is CASSADRIRHEKLFF. The rearrangement links TRBV7-9 to TRBJ1-4, with D tentatively TRBD1 (6 bases). This CDR3 has 15 residues. Germline V CDR1 and CDR2: SEHNR, FQNEAQ (reference sequence). The ends were cut back, 5 bases at V and 6 bases at J, with 16 bases in the middle.

The chain combines TRBV5-1 with TRBJ1-5; 7 nucleotides match TRBD1. Germline V CDR1 and CDR2: SGHRS, YFSETQ. The CDR3 has 14 amino acids. Germline trimming cut 0 bases from V and 6 bases from J; bases unmatched to any gene: 3. The CDR3 reads CASSLEGGGQPQHF. The CDR3 DNA reads as TGCGCCAGCAGCTTGGAAGGGGGCGGTCAGCCCCAGCATTTT.

This chain connects TRBV9 to TRBJ2-2, with TRBD2 matching over 8 bases. CDR3 size: 17 residues. V shed 3 bases and J 1 base; nucleotides not matched to a gene: 8. Germline lookup yields CDR1 SGDLS and CDR2 YYNGEE. In DNA, the CDR3 is TGTGCCAGCAGCGCGCACTATAGCGGGGTGAACACCGGGGAGCTGTTTTTT. Translating it yields CASSAHYSGVNTGELFF.

The chain is built from TRBV11-2 and TRBJ2-1; 9 nucleotides agree with TRBD2. J lost 7 bases, V lost 5 bases, and 12 bases had no gene match. Germline values: CDR1 SGHAT, CDR2 FQNNGV. The CDR3 has 16 amino acids. This chain's CDR3 is CASSRPGLAKVNEQFF. In DNA, the CDR3 is TGTGCCAGCAGCCGTCCGGGACTAGCAAAGGTTAATGAGCAGTTCTTC.

The CDR3 sequence is CASSLATVPEAFF. CDR3 nucleotide sequence: TGTGCCAGCAGCTTAGCAACGGTCCCTGAAGCTTTCTTT. The V and J genes are TRBV7-2 and TRBJ1-1; unclear D gene. Germline V gene sequence: CDR1 SGHTA, CDR2 FQGNSA. The V and J ends lost 0 bases and 6 bases respectively, with 8 bases between them. This CDR3 has 13 amino acids.

The chain joins TRBV19 to TRBJ2-2, with 12 positions matching TRBD2. This CDR3 spans 16 amino acids. Unmatched junction bases numbered 3, after V lost 2 bases and J lost 5 bases. Germline values: CDR1 LNHDA, CDR2 SQIVND (reference sequence). CDR3 sequence: CASSIWLAGGTGELFF. The CDR3 coding sequence is TGTGCCAGTAGTATATGGCTAGCGGGGGGGACCGGGGAGCTGTTTTTT.

The chain uses TRBV11-2 and TRBJ1-4; D is undetermined. Germline CDR1 SGHAT, CDR2 FQNNGV. The CDR3 is 15 residues long. Trimming took 3 bases from V and 0 from J, leaving 8 bases between them. CDR3 sequence reads: CASSFYFATNEKLFF. CDR3 in DNA: TGTGCCAGCAGCTTTTACTTTGCAACTAATGAAAAACTGTTTTTT. The full variable domain, rest sourced from reference TRBV11-2 and TRBJ1-4, is EAGVAQSPRYKIIEKRQSVAFWCNPISGHATLYWYQQILGQGPKLLIQFQNNGVVDDSQLPKDRFSAERLKGVDSTLKIQPAKLEDSAVYLCASSFYFATNEKLFFGSGTQLSVL.

The gene calls are TRBV10-3 and TRBJ1-4, with 7 bases lining up with TRBD1. Germline-derived CDR1 and CDR2 are ENHRY and SYGVKD. The CDR3 totals 15 residues. V shed 3 bases and J 11 bases; nucleotides not matched to a gene: 12. This CDR3 is CAISDPAGTDDKLFF. The CDR3 DNA reads TGTGCCATCAGTGATCCTGCCGGGACAGACGATAAACTGTTTTTT.